The 31 T cell receptor beta chains presented below share a single source sample, sequenced in a study of beta chain features in type 1 diabetes. Investigators reverse transcribed all isolated RNA, so they sequenced expressed TCRB transcripts. Some clones are missing from TCRdb's copy, which holds only in-frame ones; the method was immunoSEQ multiplex PCR. Here the sample spans about 240,000 clones, around a quarter being singletons. The source material was central memory CD4+ T cells from blood. These receptors originate from a man aged 25-45 years in good health.

This clone was seen a handful of times. V usage is TRBV23-1 and J usage is TRBJ2-5; D is uncertain. TRBV23-1 is labeled an ORF, and its function is uncertain. This CDR3 is built from 17 residues. V was pared by 0 bases and J by 4 bases, with 18 bases between. CDR3 region: CASSQSALRAPRETQYF. Here the CDR3 DNA reads TGCGCCAGCAGTCAATCAGCCCTCCGGGCCCCTCGAGAGACCCAGTACTTC.

This clone was observed a few times. The V call is TRBV28, the J call TRBJ2-1; 9 positions agree with TRBD2. Per the germline V gene, CDR1 is MDHEN and CDR2 is SYDVKM. The CDR3 extends over 13 amino acids. Trimming took 10 bases from V and 7 from J; bases not matched to a gene: 8. The CDR3 nucleotides are TGTGCCACCGGGAGAGCGGGAGGTAATGAGCAGTTCTTC. As protein: CATGRAGGNEQFF.

This clone was recorded a few times. The chain links TRBV18 to TRBJ2-7; D ambiguous. CDR3 length equals 15 residues. The germline CDR1 and CDR2 sequences are KGHSH and LQKENI. Trimming removed 3 bases at V and 2 bases at J, with 14 bases between. Written as DNA, the CDR3 is TGTGCCAGCTCACCCCGGCGAAGCACCGCCTACGAGCAGTACTTC. Protein: CASSPRRSTAYEQYF. The full variable domain, in which reference TRBV18 and TRBJ2-7 provide the parts outside the CDR3, is NAGVMQNPRHLVRRRGQEARLRCSPMKGHSHVYWYRQLPEEGLKFMVYLQKENIIDESGMPKERFSAEFPKEGPSILRIQQVVRGDSAAYFCASSPRRSTAYEQYFGPGTRLTVT.

Concerning this clone itself: A far larger clone is one nucleotide away, so this likely arose from a read error. The CDR3 reads CASSPSRDSDNEQFF. CDR3 DNA sequence: TGTGCCAGCTCACCAAGCCGGGACAGTGACAATGAGCAGTTCTTC. The chain uses TRBV18 and TRBJ2-1, with 7 positions matching TRBD1. In germline, CDR1 is KGHSH, CDR2 LQKENI. Trimming cost V 2 bases and J 5 bases; bases outside gene matches: 6. The CDR3 extends over 15 amino acids.

This clone was seen a handful of times. The chain has TRBV5-4 and TRBJ1-1; D is ambiguous. CDR1 is SGHNT, CDR2 YYREEE, per germline (reference sequence). The CDR3 extends over 14 amino acids. Trimming pared 6 bases from V and 4 bases from J, leaving 16 bases between. The CDR3 region has the DNA TGTGCCAGCACCCTATTGGGGTTCGGCACTGAAGCTTTCTTT. This encodes CASTLLGFGTEAFF.

This clone was counted a few times. The chain employs TRBV5-4 and TRBJ1-6, with TRBD1 identical over 7 bases. The germline CDR1 and CDR2 sequences are SGHNT and YYREEE (reference sequence). J lost 10 bases, V lost 5 bases, and 12 bases had no gene match. The CDR3 has 15 amino acids. The DNA for the CDR3 is TGTGCCAGCAGAATCGCCGGAGGGGGCAAATCACCCCTCCACTTT. As protein: CASRIAGGGKSPLHF.

This clone showed up just a few times. The chain has TRBV7-9 and TRBJ2-3, with TRBD2 identical over 10 bases. The ends lost 4 bases at V and 2 bases at J; junction bases unmatched: 3. CDR3 length equals 15 residues. Germline V gene sequence: CDR1 SEHNR, CDR2 FQNEAQ (reference sequence). The CDR3 is CASSYLAGVTDTQYF. The CDR3 coding sequence is TGTGCCAGCAGCTATCTAGCGGGGGTCACAGATACGCAGTATTTT.

Only a few counts were recorded for this clone. The chain carries TRBV7-2 and TRBJ2-3; possible D gene TRBD1, 7 bases. The CDR3 spans 14 residues. Trimming cost V 6 bases and J 3 bases, with 13 bases left between them. Germline V gene sequence: CDR1 SGHTA, CDR2 FQGNSA. Written as DNA, the CDR3 is TGTGCCAGCAGGCGGGACAGTCATACAGATACGCAGTATTTT. Amino acid sequence: CASRRDSHTDTQYF.

The V gene is TRBV6-6, the J gene TRBJ2-5, with 10 bases aligning to TRBD2. The V gene end was trimmed by 7 bases and the J gene end by 3 bases; junction bases not matched to a gene: 5. The CDR3 runs 14 residues. The germline V gene has CDR1 MNHNY and CDR2 SVGAGI (reference sequence). The CDR3 sequence is CASTASGGEETQYF. CDR3 DNA: TGTGCCAGCACTGCTAGCGGGGGCGAAGAGACCCAGTACTTC.

This clone has just a few counts. The CDR3 DNA reads TGTGCCAGCATCTCCCGGGTAGTCACCGGGGAGCTGTTTTTT. Its translation: CASISRVVTGELFF. V usage is TRBV28 and J usage is TRBJ2-2; D not resolved. V was shortened by 7 bases and J by 4 bases, with 13 bases between the two germline ends. Germline CDR1 and CDR2: MDHEN and SYDVKM. The length of the CDR3 is 14 residues.

DNA of the CDR3: TGTGCCAGCTCATCACAGGGGGCTGGTACAGAGACCCAGTACTTC. Amino acid sequence: CASSSQGAGTETQYF. V gene TRBV18 combines with J gene TRBJ2-5, with 9 bases matching TRBD1. V dropped 5 bases and J dropped 4; count of bases not matched to a gene: 8. The CDR3 runs to 15 residues. The V gene's germline CDR1 is KGHSH and CDR2 LQKENI.

This clone has ten or more counts. The chain combines TRBV9 with TRBJ2-3, with TRBD1 matching over 9 bases. This CDR3 comprises 16 residues. The V gene's germline CDR1 is SGDLS and CDR2 YYNGEE. V shed 3 bases, J shed 4 bases, and the junction held 9 bases outside the gene matches. CDR3 bases: TGTGCCAGCAGCGCGAGTACAGGGGGCATGGCAGATACGCAGTATTTT. Protein product: CASSASTGGMADTQYF.

This chain joins TRBV10-3 and TRBJ1-5; D is unresolved. Trimming took 0 bases from V and 2 from J, leaving 5 bases between them. There are 14 residues in the CDR3. CDR1 and CDR2 from the germline V gene are ENHRY and SYGVKD. CDR3: CAISESRGNQPQHF. The CDR3 DNA follows: TGTGCCATCAGTGAGTCGAGAGGCAATCAGCCCCAGCATTTT.

In its sample, this clone was seen many times. The chain employs TRBV19 and TRBJ2-1, with a possible D match to TRBD2 (6 bases). V gave up 8 bases and J gave up 1 base, with 21 bases separating them. Germline CDR1 is LNHDA and CDR2 is SQIVND (reference sequence). The CDR3 has 17 amino acids. DNA of the CDR3: TGTGCCAGTGACCCCGTTGGGGGGAGAAATTCCTACAATGAGCAGTTCTTC. This gives the protein CASDPVGGRNSYNEQFF.

In its sample, this clone was seen a few times. The chain recombines TRBV7-9 with TRBJ2-7, with D possibly being TRBD1 (6 bases). Germline values: CDR1 SEHNR, CDR2 FQNEAQ (reference sequence). The V end lost 1 base, the J end lost 5 bases, and 18 bases lay between the germline ends. The CDR3 covers 16 residues. DNA of the CDR3: TGTGCCAGCAGCTTAGTACTTTCACAGGGCCGGGACGAGCAGTACTTC. As protein: CASSLVLSQGRDEQYF. Filled out from reference TRBV7-9 and TRBJ2-7, the complete variable domain reads DTGVSQNPRHKITKRGQNVTFRCDPISEHNRLYWYRQTLGQGPEFLTYFQNEAQLEKSRLLSDRFSAERPKGSFSTLEIQRTEQGDSAMYLCASSLVLSQGRDEQYFGPGTRLTVT.

This clone was counted many times. The rearrangement uses TRBV5-1 and TRBJ1-5; D gene unclear. Trimming took off 0 bases at V and 7 bases at J, with 11 bases between the two ends. This CDR3 has 14 amino acids. CDR1 and CDR2 from the germline V gene are SGHRS and YFSETQ. The CDR3 spells CASSLGHVGQPQHF. The CDR3 bases are TGCGCCAGCAGCTTGGGCCACGTAGGGCAGCCCCAGCATTTT.

This clone turned up a few times. This sequence joins TRBV23-1 and TRBJ2-1; TRBD1 or TRBD2 may be the D gene (5 bases each). TRBV23-1 is identified as an open reading frame with a role that is uncertain. The length of the CDR3 is 16 residues. Between the trimmed V and J ends, which lost 6 bases and 5 bases, there was a span of 20 bases. CDR3 residues: CASRPRDRKGHNEQFF. As DNA, the CDR3 is TGCGCCAGCAGACCAAGGGACCGAAAGGGTCACAATGAGCAGTTCTTC.

The rearrangement joins TRBV7-9 to TRBJ2-1; 7 bases match TRBD2. Trimming cost V 6 bases and J 9 bases; bases outside gene matches: 8. The V gene's germline CDR1 is SEHNR and CDR2 FQNEAQ (reference sequence). The CDR3 is 13 amino acids. The DNA for the CDR3 is TGTGCCAGCAGGGCGGGAGCGTCGAGTGAGCAGTTCTTC. Encoded protein: CASRAGASSEQFF.

The sample holds a few counts of this clone. This chain links TRBV28 with TRBJ2-4; D not certain. CDR1 is MDHEN, CDR2 SYDVKM, per germline. This CDR3 spans 14 amino acids. The V end was cut by 5 bases, the J end by 8 bases, with 16 bases between. DNA for the CDR3: TGTGCCAGCAGTCCACCCCCAAATGCGGACATTCAGTACTTC. The encoded protein is CASSPPPNADIQYF.

This sequence joins TRBV21-1 and TRBJ2-3; the D call in the table, TRBD2, was not verified against the DNA. TRBV21-1 represents a pseudogene. The CDR3 has 14 amino acids. The DNA for the CDR3 is TGTGCCAGCAGCAAAGATAGAGGCACAGATACGCAGTATTTT. Protein sequence: CASSKDRGTDTQYF.

V gene TRBV7-9 combines with J gene TRBJ2-1; 10 bases map to TRBD2. The junction had 16 bases not matched to a gene; V was cut back by 1 base and J by 7 bases. Looked up from germline, CDR1 is SEHNR and CDR2 is FQNEAQ (reference sequence). CDR3 length equals 19 residues. CDR3 residues: CASSLGALAGVSSRNEQFF. The CDR3 bases are TGTGCCAGCAGCTTAGGGGCTCTAGCGGGAGTTTCATCGCGTAATGAGCAGTTCTTC.

The chain combines TRBV29-1 with TRBJ2-7; D is possibly TRBD1 (6 bases). Germline V CDR1 and CDR2: SQVTM, ANQGSEA. The CDR3 contains 12 residues. Trimming removed 7 bases at V and 5 bases at J, with 15 bases between. The CDR3 nucleotides are TGCAGCGCCAAGGGGGAAAGGAACGAGCAGTACTTC. This translates into CSAKGERNEQYF.

The chain carries TRBV10-3 and TRBJ2-1, with D perhaps TRBD1 (6 bases). Trimming took off 6 bases at V and 0 bases at J, with 9 bases between the two ends. Germline V lookup: CDR1 ENHRY, CDR2 SYGVKD. The CDR3 has 14 amino acids. The CDR3 is CAISKQGSYNEQFF. CDR3 DNA sequence: TGTGCCATCAGCAAACAGGGCTCCTACAATGAGCAGTTCTTC.

This chain connects TRBV20-1 to TRBJ1-1; D might be TRBD1 (6 bases). The CDR3 spans 11 residues. V lost 8 bases and J lost 4, with 11 bases in between. Germline values: CDR1 DFQATT, CDR2 SNEGSKA (reference sequence). As DNA, the CDR3 is TGCAGTTCTTTAGGGGGCACTGAAGCTTTCTTT. It codes for CSSLGGTEAFF.

This clone was seen a few times. Other DNA sequences from this sample encode an identical CDR3 as well. This chain links TRBV7-2 with TRBJ2-1, with 9 nucleotides matching TRBD1. The V segment lost 1 base and the J segment 7 bases; nucleotides outside the gene matches: 5. CDR3 length: 15 residues. Looked up from germline, CDR1 is SGHTA and CDR2 is FQGNSA. The CDR3 DNA reads as TGTGCCAGCAGCTTAGGTGGGACAGGGAGGAATGAGCAGTTCTTC. Encoded protein: CASSLGGTGRNEQFF.

This chain connects TRBV5-1 to TRBJ2-3; TRBD2 matches at 9 bases. The germline V gene has CDR1 SGHRS and CDR2 YFSETQ. The CDR3 runs to 16 residues. V was clipped by 3 bases and J by 4 bases; unmatched bases: 9. The CDR3 loop is CASSSLAGGGPDTQYF. CDR3 DNA sequence: TGCGCCAGCAGCTCACTAGCGGGCGGCGGGCCAGATACGCAGTATTTT.

Points on this clone: Possible read error: a much larger clone is one base away. The V call is TRBV6-5, the J call TRBJ2-2; TRBD2 matches 8 bases. Germline-derived CDR1 and CDR2 are MNHEY and SVGAGI. The J segment lost 0 bases and the V segment lost 5 bases, leaving 2 bases of the junction unmatched. The CDR3 contains 15 residues. CDR3 residues: CASSPGLANTGELFF. As DNA, the CDR3 is TGTGCCAGCAGTCCGGGACTAGCGAACACCGGGGAGCTGTTTTTT.

The V and J genes are TRBV28 and TRBJ2-3; weak D call: TRBD2 (6 bases). V was shortened by 3 bases and J by 11 bases, with 9 bases between the two germline ends. Looked up from germline, CDR1 is MDHEN and CDR2 is SYDVKM. The CDR3 length is 11 residues. The CDR3 coding sequence is TGTGCCAGCAGTTTTGGAGCGGGGCAGTATTTT. As protein: CASSFGAGQYF. The full variable domain, rest sourced from reference TRBV28 and TRBJ2-3, is DVKVTQSSRYLVKRTGEKVFLECVQDMDHENMFWYRQDPGLGLRLIYFSYDVKMKEKGDIPEGYSVSREKKERFSLILESASTNQTSMYLCASSFGAGQYFGPGTRLTVL.

The genes are TRBV7-9 and TRBJ2-7; D may be TRBD2 (5 bases). Trimming stripped 7 bases from V and 7 bases from J, with 20 bases between. Germline V CDR1 and CDR2: SEHNR, FQNEAQ (reference sequence). The CDR3 runs 14 residues. The chain's CDR3 is CASKFEGVLSEQYF. The CDR3 DNA follows: TGTGCCAGCAAGTTTGAGGGAGTATTGAGTGAGCAGTACTTC.

This clone was observed a handful of times. The CDR3 nucleotides read TGCAGCGTTCTTAGCGGCCAAACAGATACGCAGTATTTT. Its translation is CSVLSGQTDTQYF. V gene TRBV29-1 combines with J gene TRBJ2-3, with D perhaps matching TRBD2 (6 bases). CDR3 size: 13 residues. V lost 5 bases and J lost 3, with 12 bases in between. Germline CDR1 is SQVTM and CDR2 is ANQGSEA.

This clone was seen only a few times. This rearrangement joins TRBV19 to TRBJ2-6; 10 bases are a match to TRBD1. The CDR3 contains 16 residues. Trimming cost V 5 bases and J 2 bases; bases outside gene matches: 3. Germline CDR1 and CDR2: LNHDA and SQIVND (reference sequence). CDR3 protein: CASSRQGAAGANVLTF. DNA for the CDR3: TGTGCCAGTAGTCGACAGGGGGCAGCTGGGGCCAACGTCCTGACTTTC.